This entry concerns a single T cell receptor (beta chain). TRAV and TRBV primers primed cDNA for both TCRalpha and TCRbeta. For amplifying TCRs, the PCR ran for about 20 cycles with Phusion, which was used together with a constant-region primer and the adapter on the V primers. TCRdb independently ran MiXCR on the reads; one entry per CDR3 protein. Of around 15,000 distinct CDR3 sequences in the sample, 70% are singletons; the top ten hold less than 6%. The data belong to a study of low-dose radiotherapy and immunotherapy resistance in tumors. This CDR3 contains 14 residues. Germline-derived CDR1 and CDR2 are SGHDT and YYEEEE. V dropped 2 bases and J dropped 4; count of bases not matched to a gene: 6. Tumors of eligible patients were advanced, solid and lacking tumor-infiltrating lymphocytes.

The TCR sequence derives from a human donor with advanced metastatic prostate, ovarian, gallbladder or colorectal cancer (not recorded which). This table probably holds off-target reads from a library built for another chain. The chain uses TRBV5-6 and TRBJ2-7; 7 bases match TRBD1. The CDR3 reads CASSFGTAVYEQYF. DNA of the CDR3: TGTGCCAGCAGCTTTGGGACAGCAGTTTACGAGCAGTACTTC.